The entry that follows covers one T cell receptor (beta chain) sequence. Its target is unknown. Time point meaning: new active TB diagnosis, blood taken before or within 7 days of starting treatment. The sample comes from a study of T cells in tuberculosis. Study-wide findings and caveats: Classification accuracy was 85% to 90% (AUROC around 0.9) with the GMM-specific repertoire.

Generated by immunoSEQ multiplex PCR, the TCRdb table keeps only in-frame clones and is missing some. The data contain about 34,000 clones, approximately 94% of them singletons. Germline V gene sequence: CDR1 SGHRS, CDR2 YFSETQ. Trimming at V came to 4 bases and at J to 0 bases, leaving 12 bases not matched to a gene. The CDR3 has 18 residues. The receptor comes from an adult with tuberculosis. The chain combines TRBV5-1 with TRBJ2-1; 8 positions agree with TRBD2. The sample here was PBMCs, taken at tuberculosis diagnosis. The CDR3 region is CASSRELAGLGSYNEQFF. Written as DNA, the CDR3 is TGCGCCAGCAGCCGGGAGCTAGCGGGCCTAGGCTCCTACAATGAGCAGTTCTTC.